This T cell receptor (beta chain) was captured in a study of identical twins. Overall study findings and caveats: Interpretation of the results relied on cross-sectional statistical analysis and not on following the same donors.

V gave up 9 bases and J gave up 3 bases; unmatched junction bases: 6. The V gene's germline CDR1 is SNHLY and CDR2 FYNNEI. CDR3 size: 14 residues. This clonotype has only a few counts. The antigen remains undetermined. Each CDR3 protein is one row after TCRdb ran MiXCR on the 5' RACE reads. The data show around 690,000 distinct CDR3 sequences, around 21% seen once. The same data also contributed to another study, on T cells expressing NK-cell markers. This second study says: TCR beta repertoires came from sorted CD3+CD56+NKG2C+, CD3+CD56+NKG2C- and CD3+CD56-NKG2C+ T cells. Eight donors were sequenced, seven testing HCMV-seropositive and one testing seronegative. Top CD8+ clonotypes included the dominant CD3+CD56+NKG2C+ clonotypes in 6 or 7 donors.

The J gene is TRBJ2-1, the V gene TRBV2, with 9 bases aligning to TRBD1. Sequenced material: PBMCs. The source of this sequence is a woman aged 18-29 years in good health. In nucleotides, the CDR3 is TGTGCCAGTGTACAGGGGGCGAACTACAATGAGCAGTTCTTC. Protein sequence: CASVQGANYNEQFF. Full variable domain (remainder filled in from reference TRBV2 and TRBJ2-1): EPEVTQTPSHQVTQMGQEVILRCVPISNHLYFYWYRQILGQKVEFLVSFYNNEISEKSEIFDDQFSVERPDGSNFTLKIRSTKLEDSAMYFCASVQGANYNEQFFGPGTRLTVL.